This T cell receptor beta chain was captured in a study of CD8+ T cells in alopecia areata. As concerns this clone: Its antigen is undetermined.

RNA extraction and reverse transcription yielded cDNA as sequencing template. Libraries were prepared by immunoSEQ multiplex PCR; TCRdb keeps only in-frame clonotypes and omits some of them. This sample has tens of thousands of clones, with about two thirds found just once. Germline V gene data show CDR1 as SGHDN and CDR2 as FVKESK. Trimming shortened V by 1 base and J by 5 bases, and 6 bases separated the two germline ends. This CDR3 has 12 amino acids. Study-wide findings and caveats: Scalp clonality, along with expanded CD8+ clones among the top 100, was significantly decreased by tofacitinib. With one nonresponder, baseline CD8+ expansion's link to response remains uncertain. In scalp and blood during tofacitinib, many expanded lesional clones persisted.

As to treatment: oral pan-JAK inhibitor, 5-10 mg twice daily. The sorting of PBMCs gave CD4+ and CD8+ T cells. The clonotype was recovered from a human donor with alopecia areata. Material: CD8+ T cells sorted from blood, obtained between weeks 44 and 45, from a patient treated with tofacitinib. The chain combines TRBV14 with TRBJ2-7, with D possibly called TRBD1 or TRBD2 (5 bases each). The CDR3, as DNA: TGTGCCAGCAGCCAAGTGGGGGACGAGCAGTACTTC. The encoded protein is CASSQVGDEQYF.